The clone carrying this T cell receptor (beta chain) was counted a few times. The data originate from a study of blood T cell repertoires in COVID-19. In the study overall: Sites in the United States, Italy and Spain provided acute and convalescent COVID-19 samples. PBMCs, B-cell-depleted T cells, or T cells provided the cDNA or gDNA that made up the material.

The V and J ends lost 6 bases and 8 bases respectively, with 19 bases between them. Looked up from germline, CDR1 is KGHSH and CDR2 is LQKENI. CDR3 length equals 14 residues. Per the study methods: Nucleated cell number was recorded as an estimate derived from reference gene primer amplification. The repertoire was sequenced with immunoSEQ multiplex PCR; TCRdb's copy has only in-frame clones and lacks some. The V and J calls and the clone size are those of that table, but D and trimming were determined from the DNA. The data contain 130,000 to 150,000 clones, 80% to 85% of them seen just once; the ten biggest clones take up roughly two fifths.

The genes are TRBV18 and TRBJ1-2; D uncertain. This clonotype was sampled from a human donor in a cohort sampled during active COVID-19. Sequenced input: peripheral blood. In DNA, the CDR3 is TGTGCCAGCTCCCACCAATCGGGAAATCGCGGCTACACCTTC. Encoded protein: CASSHQSGNRGYTF. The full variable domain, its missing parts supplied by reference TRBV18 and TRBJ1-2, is NAGVMQNPRHLVRRRGQEARLRCSPMKGHSHVYWYRQLPEEGLKFMVYLQKENIIDESGMPKERFSAEFPKEGPSILRIQQVVRGDSAAYFCASSHQSGNRGYTFGSGTRLTVV.